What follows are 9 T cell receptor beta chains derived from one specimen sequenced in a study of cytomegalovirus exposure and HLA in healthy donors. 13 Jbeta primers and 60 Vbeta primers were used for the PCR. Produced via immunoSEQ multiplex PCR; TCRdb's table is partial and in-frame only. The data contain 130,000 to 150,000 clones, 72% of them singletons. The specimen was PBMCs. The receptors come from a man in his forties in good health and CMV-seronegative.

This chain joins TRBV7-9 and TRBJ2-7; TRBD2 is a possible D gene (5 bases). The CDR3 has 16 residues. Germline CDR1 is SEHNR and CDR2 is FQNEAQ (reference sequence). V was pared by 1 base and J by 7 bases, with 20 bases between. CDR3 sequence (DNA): TGTGCCAGCAGCTTAGATGGAAGGACTCGGAGTACGGAGCAGTACTTC. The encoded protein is CASSLDGRTRSTEQYF.

The CDR3 loop reads CASSKRRTSGDNEQFF. For the CDR3, the DNA is TGTGCCAGTAGTAAAAGGAGGACTAGCGGAGACAATGAGCAGTTCTTC. This sequence joins TRBV19 and TRBJ2-1, with 10 positions matching TRBD2. The J segment lost 5 bases and the V segment lost 4 bases, leaving 8 bases of the junction unmatched. There are 16 residues in the CDR3. Looked up from germline, CDR1 is LNHDA and CDR2 is SQIVND (reference sequence).

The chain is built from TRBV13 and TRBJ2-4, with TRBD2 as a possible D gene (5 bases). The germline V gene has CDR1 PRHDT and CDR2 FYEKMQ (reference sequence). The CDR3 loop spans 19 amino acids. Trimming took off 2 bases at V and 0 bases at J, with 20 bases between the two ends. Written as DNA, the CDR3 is TGTGCCAGCAGCTTAAACGTCTTGGTGGGAGAGATAGCCAAAAACATTCAGTACTTC. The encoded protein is CASSLNVLVGEIAKNIQYF.

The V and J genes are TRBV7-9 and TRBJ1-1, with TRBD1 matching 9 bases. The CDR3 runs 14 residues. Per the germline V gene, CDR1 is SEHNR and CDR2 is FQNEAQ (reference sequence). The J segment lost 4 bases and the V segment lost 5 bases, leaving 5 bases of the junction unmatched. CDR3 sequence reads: CASSRETGGTEAFF. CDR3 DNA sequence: TGTGCCAGCAGCCGAGAGACAGGGGGCACTGAAGCTTTCTTT.

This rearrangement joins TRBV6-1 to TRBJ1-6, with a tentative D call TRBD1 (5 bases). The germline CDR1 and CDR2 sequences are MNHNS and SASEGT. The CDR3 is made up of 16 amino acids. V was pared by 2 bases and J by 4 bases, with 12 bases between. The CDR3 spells CASSESQGTYNSPLHF. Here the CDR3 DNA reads TGTGCCAGCAGTGAATCTCAGGGCACTTATAATTCACCCCTCCACTTT.

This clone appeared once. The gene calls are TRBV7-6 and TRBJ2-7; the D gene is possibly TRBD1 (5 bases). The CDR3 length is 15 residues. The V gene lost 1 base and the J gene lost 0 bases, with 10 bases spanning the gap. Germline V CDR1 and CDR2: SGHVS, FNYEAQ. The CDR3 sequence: CASSLVSTASYEQYF. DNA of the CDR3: TGTGCCAGCAGCTTAGTCTCGACAGCCTCCTACGAGCAGTACTTC.

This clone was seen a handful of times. CDR3 in amino acids: CASSLNRGGGNTIYF. CDR3 nucleotides: TGTGCCAGCAGCCTGAACAGGGGAGGTGGAAACACCATATATTTT. The chain is built from TRBV6-5 and TRBJ1-3; TRBD1 matches at 7 bases. With V trimmed by 6 bases and J by 3 bases, 8 bases remained unmatched. CDR3 length: 15 amino acids. Germline V lookup: CDR1 MNHEY, CDR2 SVGAGI.

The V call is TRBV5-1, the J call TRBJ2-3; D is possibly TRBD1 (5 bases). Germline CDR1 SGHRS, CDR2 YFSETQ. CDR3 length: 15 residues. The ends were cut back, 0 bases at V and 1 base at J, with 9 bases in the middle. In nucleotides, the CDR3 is TGCGCCAGCAGCTTGGTTAGGGGCGGCACAGATACGCAGTATTTT. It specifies CASSLVRGGTDTQYF.

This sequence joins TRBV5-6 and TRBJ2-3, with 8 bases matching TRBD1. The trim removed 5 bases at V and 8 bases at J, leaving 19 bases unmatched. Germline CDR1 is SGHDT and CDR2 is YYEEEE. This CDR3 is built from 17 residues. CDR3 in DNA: TGTGCCAGCAGACCCGTCGGGCGGGCAGGGGGCAAAGGTACGCAGTATTTT. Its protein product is CASRPVGRAGGKGTQYF. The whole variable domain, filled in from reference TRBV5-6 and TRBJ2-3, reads DAGVTQSPTHLIKTRGQQVTLRCSPKSGHDTVSWYQQALGQGPQFIFQYYEEEERQRGNFPDRFSGHQFPNYSSELNVNALLLGDSALYLCASRPVGRAGGKGTQYFGPGTRLTVL.